The sequence of this T cell receptor (beta chain) was determined in a study of cytomegalovirus exposure and HLA in healthy donors (dated by TCRdb to about 2017). Some background on the complete study: In an earlier analysis of around 540 of the donors, approximately 300 Gb of sequence data and 95 million to 130 million unique TCR beta sequences from roughly 190 million T cells were reported. The aim of the study was to test whether cataloging public T cell receptors could identify signatures of past pathogen exposure. Among the roughly 380 genotyped donors, roughly 80% belonged to the genetic ancestry cluster associated with self-reported Caucasian donors. Rather than drawing on any new phenotypic data, the later analysis identified candidate immune exposures from TCR beta sequences and the way those sequences occurred across donors. Five DR-DQ haplotypes were handled as single units for association and clustering because linkage in the cohort was strong. In addition to the first cohort of 666 subjects, a separate validation cohort of 130 or so different subjects was used. A later analysis re-analyzed previously published TCR beta repertoires from 600 to 850 donors and added high-resolution HLA genotyping to study TCR occurrence patterns. Among 398 genotyped donors of the cohort, an average of about 240,000 unique TCR beta nucleotide sequences was sequenced per donor, of which about 19% were non-productive. An early release covering 500 to 750 HLA-typed donors comprised 250 to 350 gigabases of sequencing data and roughly 86 million unique TCR sequences. An earlier analysis of some 600 of the donors applied high-throughput TCR beta sequencing to assess whether each TCR beta V gene segment acted as functional or pseudogenic. The number of donors typed differed by locus, with roughly 620-630 for A, B, C, DRB1 and DQB1, 522 for DQA1, over 600 for DPA1, and some 450 for DPB1. A later genetic analysis took genome-wide SNP genotypes for about 65% of the 666 donors and used that subset as a discovery cohort. Class I and class II HLA loci were covered by the typing at four-digit resolution. The T cell repertoires of under 700 subjects were profiled by immunosequencing and related to cytomegalovirus serostatus. The study combined high-throughput TCR immunosequencing, statistical association of individual TCRs with disease status, and machine learning to predict cytomegalovirus infection status. Every discovery cohort repertoire had been produced on one sequencing platform. Alongside the repertoire data, information on donor age, sex, ethnicity and CMV serostatus was compiled.

The cohort comprised some 730 healthy bone marrow donors. At the time of sampling, all cohort members were nominally healthy, though unrecorded immune exposures were likely present. The donor was CMV seropositive and belonged to the group of 250 to 300 seropositive cohort members. Every donor gave a peripheral blood sample, and the peripheral blood mononuclear cells from that sample were used for TCR beta sequencing. Genomic DNA extraction from the blood cell samples was performed with the Qiagen DNeasy Blood Extraction Kit. The method behind the library was the immunoSEQ multiplex PCR assay. For the multiplex PCR, a mixture combining 60 forward primers for TCR Vbeta segments and 13 reverse primers for TCR Jbeta segments was used. The CDR3 region of rearranged TCR beta genes was amplified from genomic DNA by a multiplex PCR assay. The amplified TCR beta libraries were sequenced on the Illumina HiSeq System as 87-base-pair reads. The study's own analysis went as follows. A later analysis counted tens of millions of unique TCR beta chains across the 600 to 850 repertoires, and 10 million to 12 million of these chains were shared by at least two donors. A nearest-neighbor algorithm error-corrected the raw reads and collapsed the reads into unique sequences, merging closely related sequences to remove PCR and sequencing errors. V, D and J gene segments were assigned by aligning CDR3 sequences to IMGT reference sequences. Each retained sequence needed at least a six-nucleotide match to both a V gene segment and a J gene segment. A rearrangement counted as productive if the CDR3 had no stop codons and remained in frame with V and J, and every other rearrangement counted as non-productive. CDR3 was defined according to IMGT convention as the region running from the second conserved V-encoded cysteine to the conserved J-encoded phenylalanine. The earlier analysis of some 550 of the donors excluded any sequence lacking an unambiguous match to a single V gene segment. An earlier analysis of 587 of the donors called V segments functional above 56.7% productive rearrangements and segregating when the between-donor standard deviation exceeded 5%. To diagnose cytomegalovirus status from the catalog of TCR beta chain sequences, a statistical classification framework was built. A later analysis assigned V and J genes by comparing TCR nucleotide sequences with IMGT/GENE-DB human TR gene sequences. A later analysis assigned CDR3 sequences and most-parsimonious VDJ recombination scenarios with the TCRdist pipeline. In a later analysis, each TCR beta chain was defined by its CDR3 amino acid sequence together with its V-gene family, and reads lacking a unique V-gene family were excluded. A later analysis removed 592 highly shared, low-generation-probability nucleotide sequences to deal with suspected cross-contamination and a sequencing artifact. In a later analysis, a clonal expansion index for each public chain was calculated from normalized within-repertoire ranks of inferred template counts. A later analysis computed generation probabilities with a VDJ recombination model fitted to out-of-frame rearrangements, and checked the results against IGoR. In a later analysis, TCR-TCR, TCR-HLA and TCR-CMV co-occurrence was scored with hypergeometric tests, and a repertoire-size bias correction was applied to TCR pairs. To estimate false discovery rates, a later analysis permuted the HLA or CMV assignments 20 times. In a later analysis, co-occurring TCRs were grouped using DBSCAN, with TCRdist sequence similarity added in when clustering inside HLA-allele-positive subsets. Repertoires with fewer than 30,000 or more than 120,000 public chains were left out of co-occurrence clustering, as were about 5 repertoires with anomalous nucleotide sharing. The immuneACCESS repertoire file appears here via TCRdb, limited to in-frame rearrangements. These files lack a portion of the clones; in checked studies, under half of the deficit traces to unresolved V genes, and the cause of the others is not known. V and J calls and clone size are copied from that table; D and trimming were computed from the DNA. In all, the sample holds about 100,000 clones, and 65% to 75% of those were seen once. The ten largest make up around 3.1% of the sample.

A note on this clone: Its binding antigen is unknown. Base qualities are not provided; no much larger clone lies one nucleotide away.

General findings and caveats noted by the study authors: A later analysis found that most CMV-associated TCR beta chains appeared HLA-restricted, with HLA associations seemingly driven largely by CMV exposure. In vitro tests confirmed that three of the cytomegalovirus-associated TCR beta chains recognize cytomegalovirus antigens. The cohort was sequenced for TCR beta chains only, and without alpha or paired-chain data the features that could be detected were limited. The study gave a list of some 150 TCR beta chains associated with cytomegalovirus. The authors suggested that the approach could potentially be generalized to other disease states and immunological phenotypes. Assigning TCR associations to individual alleles was difficult when HLA alleles, especially DR and DQ, strongly co-occurred. Presence/absence analyses assumed roughly uniform sequencing depth across donors, an assumption that may not hold. For the cohort, immune exposure information was limited to CMV serostatus. The earlier analysis of nearly 600 of the donors excluded 15 to 20 rarely observed V segments, including chromosome 9 orphons, because counts were too low. Specific HLA alleles were associated with 16,951 TCR beta sequences at a false discovery rate of 0.05 in a later analysis. According to a later genetic analysis, donors in an Asian-associated ancestry cluster had fewer N-insertions in productive TCRs than the approximately 700-donor mean. In a later analysis, TCR association rates were found to vary across HLA loci, with the most associated TCRs seen for DRB1 alleles and the fewest for HLA-C alleles. An association between a missense DCLRE1C variant and V-gene and J-gene trimming of TCR beta chains was found in a later genetic analysis and replicated in an independent cohort. A cluster of highly shared sequence variants was judged likely to represent a technical artifact of the sequencing pipeline. Correlated functional status among segregating V segments might reflect linkage disequilibrium, but an unknown experimental factor could not be ruled out. In both the original and validation cohorts, the classifier was reported to diagnose cytomegalovirus status with high specificity and sensitivity. Several of the top co-occurrence clusters appeared to be linked to parvovirus B19, influenza, CMV and Epstein-Barr virus, according to a later analysis. Because some donors lacked HLA typing at each locus, the association tests relied only on the typed subset. In an earlier analysis of around 500 of the donors, most TCR beta V segments appeared in productive rearrangements about 87% or about 30% of the time, broadly matching IMGT annotations. In a later analysis, HLA-associated TCR beta chains were found to be more clonally expanded and to have lower generation probabilities than equally common non-associated chains. A further reported finding was that TCR beta sequences accurately predicted the HLA-A and HLA-B alleles for most subjects in the first cohort. Some IMGT-functional V segments, including TRBV6-2 and TRBV6-3, could not be told apart with the 87-base-pair reads, so those segments were excluded. While some public TCRs were present in many individuals, most TCR sequences turned up only very rarely across donors.

CDR1 and CDR2 are read off the germline V gene as SGHTA and FQGNSA. Trimming costs V 1 base and J 5 bases, and their ends lie 19 bases apart. Taken from cysteine to phenylalanine, the CDR3 has 17 residues. Only the CDR3 part of the read is kept: 51 bases, read in frame from the first base. The sequence links TRBV7-2 to TRBJ2-3, and TRBD2 may be the D gene, going by 7 matching bases. This TCR derives from a female donor in good health and CMV-seropositive. What was sequenced was PBMCs. The DNA is as follows: TGTGCCAGCAGCTTAGTAGTAGGGGGGAGGGCCAGAGATACGCAGTATTTT. Protein translation: CASSLVVGGRARDTQYF.